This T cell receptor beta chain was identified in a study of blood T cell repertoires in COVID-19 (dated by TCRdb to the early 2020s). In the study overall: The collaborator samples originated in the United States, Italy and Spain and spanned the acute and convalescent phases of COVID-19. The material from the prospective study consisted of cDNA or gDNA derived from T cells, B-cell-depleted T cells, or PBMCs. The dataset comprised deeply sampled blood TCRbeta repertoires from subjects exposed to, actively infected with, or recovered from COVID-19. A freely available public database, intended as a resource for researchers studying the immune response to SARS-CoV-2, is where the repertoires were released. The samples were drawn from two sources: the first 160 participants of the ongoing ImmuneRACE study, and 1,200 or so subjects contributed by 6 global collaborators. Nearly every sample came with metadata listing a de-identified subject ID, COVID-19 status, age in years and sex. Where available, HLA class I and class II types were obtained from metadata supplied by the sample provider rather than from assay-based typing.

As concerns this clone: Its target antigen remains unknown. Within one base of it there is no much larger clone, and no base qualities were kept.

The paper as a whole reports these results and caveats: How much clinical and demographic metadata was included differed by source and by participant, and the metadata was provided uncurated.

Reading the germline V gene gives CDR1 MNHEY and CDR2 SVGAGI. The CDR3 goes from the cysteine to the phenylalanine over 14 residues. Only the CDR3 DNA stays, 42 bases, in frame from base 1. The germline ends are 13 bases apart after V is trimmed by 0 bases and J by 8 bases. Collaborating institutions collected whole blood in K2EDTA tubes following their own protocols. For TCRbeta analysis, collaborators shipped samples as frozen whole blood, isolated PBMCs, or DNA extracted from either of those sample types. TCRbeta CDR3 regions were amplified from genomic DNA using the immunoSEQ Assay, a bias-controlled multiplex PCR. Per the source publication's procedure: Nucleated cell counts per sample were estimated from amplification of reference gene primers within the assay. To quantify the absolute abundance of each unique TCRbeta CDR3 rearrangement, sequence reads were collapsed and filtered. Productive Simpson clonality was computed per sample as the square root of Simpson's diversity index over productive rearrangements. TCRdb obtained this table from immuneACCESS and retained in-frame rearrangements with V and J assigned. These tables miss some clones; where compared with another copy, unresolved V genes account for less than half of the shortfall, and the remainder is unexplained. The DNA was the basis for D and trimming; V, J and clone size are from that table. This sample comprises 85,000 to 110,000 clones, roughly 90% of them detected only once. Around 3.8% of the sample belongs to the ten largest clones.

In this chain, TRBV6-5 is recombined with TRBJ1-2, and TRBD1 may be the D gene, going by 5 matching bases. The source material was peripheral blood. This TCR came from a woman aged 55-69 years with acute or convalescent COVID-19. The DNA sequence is TGTGCCAGCAGTTACTCGGGAGGGGCGCAGGGCTACACCTTC. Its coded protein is CASSYSGGAQGYTF.